The present entry profiles one T cell receptor beta chain with its context. The sample belongs to a study of cytomegalovirus exposure and HLA in healthy donors. Amplification used 60 Vbeta primers and 13 Jbeta primers. The table came from immunoSEQ multiplex PCR; TCRdb's copy has only in-frame clones and leaves some out. This repertoire includes more than 110,000 clones. V lost 1 base and J 0 bases, leaving 10 bases between the germline ends. The CDR3 spans 16 residues. Germline V gene sequence: CDR1 SGHTA, CDR2 FQGNSA. The rearrangement uses TRBV7-2 and TRBJ1-5; D unresolved. Material for sequencing was PBMCs. The receptor's source is a man aged 40-55 years in good health and CMV-seronegative. CDR3 DNA: TGTGCCAGCAGCTTAGAGGCAGCGTATAGCAATCAGCCCCAGCATTTT. It specifies CASSLEAAYSNQPQHF. Drawing the rest from reference TRBV7-2 and TRBJ1-5, the complete variable domain is GAGVSQSPSNKVTEKGKDVELRCDPISGHTALYWYRQSLGQGLEFLIYFQGNSAPDKSGLPSDRFSAERTGGSVSTLTIQRTQQEDSAVYLCASSLEAAYSNQPQHFGDGTRLSIL.